The clone carrying this T cell receptor (beta chain) was recorded at least ten times. What it binds is unknown. In making diagnoses, clinical symptoms, serum thyroxine and TRAb, thyroid ultrasound and orbital computed tomography were all used. The record originates from a study of T cells in Graves' hyperthyroidism and ophthalmopathy. General study points: Blood held most thyroid clonotypes expanded above 0.001 frequency.

V gave up 7 bases and J gave up 13 bases; unmatched junction bases: 10. Germline V gene sequence: CDR1 SQVTM, CDR2 ANQGSEA. The CDR3 is 11 amino acids. Regions amplified from RNA transcripts were the TCR beta CDR3 regions. HTBI primers were used for first-round RT-PCR of the TCR CDR3. Each CDR3 protein is one row after TCRdb ran MiXCR on the multiplex PCR reads. The table shows some 350,000 distinct CDR3 sequences, with roughly 15% occurring only once. The receptor was derived from a woman aged 40 to 50 with Graves' ophthalmopathy. Sequencing was performed on blood. The genes are TRBV29-1 and TRBJ2-1; 7 positions match TRBD1. This CDR3 reads CSAEDRALQFF. CDR3 DNA: TGCAGCGCCGAAGACAGGGCCCTCCAGTTCTTC.